This TCR beta chain was identified during a study of blood T cell repertoires in COVID-19. Produced via immunoSEQ multiplex PCR; TCRdb's table is partial and in-frame only. The sample lists approximately 210,000 clones, over 75% occurring once. This clone appeared a few times. Trimming took off 0 bases at V and 6 bases at J, with 12 bases between the two ends. The CDR3 consists of 15 residues. Germline V gene data show CDR1 as LGHNA and CDR2 as YNFKEQ. V gene TRBV4-2 combines with J gene TRBJ1-5; D uncertain. The receptor was derived from a woman aged 40 to 50 with acute or convalescent COVID-19. The source material was peripheral blood. CDR3 amino acids: CASSQDPSGSQPQHF. CDR3 nucleotide sequence: TGTGCCAGCAGCCAAGATCCTAGCGGCAGTCAGCCCCAGCATTTT.